These 5 T cell receptor beta chains share one sample of origin, sequenced in a study of Ad26.COV2.S vaccination and SARS-CoV-2 variants. The assay was immunoSEQ multiplex PCR, and TCRdb's table has in-frame clones only and misses some. The profile shows 180,000 or so clones, around 88% of them singletons. Sequenced here: peripheral blood, sampled after recovery from COVID-19. These receptors were obtained from a human donor who had recovered from COVID-19.

V and J are TRBV9 and TRBJ1-1, with a tentative D call TRBD1 (5 bases). The length of the CDR3 is 14 residues. Germline lookup yields CDR1 SGDLS and CDR2 YYNGEE. V lost 3 bases to trimming and J lost 1 base, with 10 bases between them. The CDR3 sequence is CASSAGTGNTEAFF. CDR3 bases: TGTGCCAGCAGCGCGGGGACGGGGAACACTGAAGCTTTCTTT.

This sequence joins TRBV12-5 and TRBJ1-6, with D perhaps matching TRBD1 (5 bases). Germline values: CDR1 LGHNT, CDR2 FRNRAP. The V gene lost 1 base and the J gene lost 11 bases, with 12 bases spanning the gap. This CDR3 has 14 amino acids. The CDR3 spells CASGLALPGPPLHF. The CDR3 region has the DNA TGTGCTAGTGGTTTGGCCCTCCCGGGGCCACCCCTCCACTTT.

This chain connects TRBV2 to TRBJ2-1; 9 bases are shared with TRBD2. The length of the CDR3 is 15 residues. Germline-derived CDR1 and CDR2 are SNHLY and FYNNEI. V was pared by 7 bases and J by 4 bases, with 8 bases of the junction left unmatched. CDR3 in DNA: TGTGCCAGCATTAAATCCGCGGGAGGGTACAATGAGCAGTTCTTC. This codes for CASIKSAGGYNEQFF.

This rearrangement joins TRBV6-5 to TRBJ2-7; D may correspond to TRBD1 or TRBD2 (7 bases each). Germline CDR1 reads MNHEY; CDR2 reads SVGAGI. V was shortened by 10 bases and J by 3 bases, with 22 bases between the two germline ends. The CDR3 runs to 15 residues. CDR3 protein: CATGGRAGGSYEQYF. The CDR3 DNA reads TGTGCCACGGGGGGAAGAGCAGGGGGAAGCTACGAGCAGTACTTC.

The chain links TRBV14 to TRBJ2-2; no reliable D call. V was trimmed by 4 bases and J by 3 bases, leaving 9 bases between them. The germline V gene has CDR1 SGHDN and CDR2 FVKESK. The CDR3 has 14 amino acids. CDR3 DNA: TGTGCCAGCAGCCGGTTTCCGTACACCGGGGAGCTGTTTTTT. Translated: CASSRFPYTGELFF.